This T cell receptor beta chain was observed in a study of somatic mutations in cytotoxic T cells in rheumatoid arthritis (dated by TCRdb to between 2016 and 2019). Concerning the study at large: A FACSAria II or Sony SH800 was used to flow-sort some V beta antibody-stained T-cell populations at nearly 100% purity, and TCRB sequencing was also done on sorted V beta1+ cells. Whether expanded CD8+ T-cell clones in untreated, newly diagnosed rheumatoid arthritis carry somatic mutations was the study question, and clonality was characterized with TCRB deep sequencing. TCRB deep sequencing was performed for some 65 rheumatoid arthritis patients and approximately 20 healthy controls. Patients and controls did not essentially differ in median age, which was nearly identical between the groups. The study at large found these results: The finding that TRBV07 was slightly underrepresented in patients was left unadjusted for multiple comparisons. Healthy controls showed no age-related increase in CD8+ clonality, whereas patients did (Spearman r of about 0.52). Rheumatoid arthritis patients and age-matched healthy controls did not significantly differ in CD8+ T-cell clonality. The expanded CD8+ clones had unknown antigen targets, and not appearing in virus-specific databases did not rule out that they were virus-specific. In about an eighth of the roughly 60 patients the largest CD8+ clone exceeded 20% of CD8+ cells, and several identical CD8+ TCRB sequences were shared between blood and synovial fluid.

A note on this clone: Its antigen is still unknown. Per-nucleotide qualities are absent, and no much larger clonotype sits a single base away.

From the cysteine through the phenylalanine, the CDR3 covers 15 amino acids. The CDR3 DNA has 45 bases and is translated from base 1. The germline V gene (reference sequence) gives CDR1 as LNHDA and CDR2 as SQIVND. V and J are truncated by 5 bases and 4 bases respectively, leaving an intervening sequence of 15 bases. Healthy controls were approximately 18 blood donors whose buffy coats were used, with a median age of around 54 years (range about 20-80) and 55% to 65% female. On an AutoMACS, CD4+ and CD8+ cells were isolated via positive magnetic bead selection, and their purity was verified by flow cytometry. Isolation of peripheral blood mononuclear cells was done through Ficoll-Paque PLUS density gradient separation. Nucleospin Tissue or Tissue XS kits were used to extract DNA from CD4-enriched, CD8-enriched or PBMC samples, and a Qubit 2.0 fluorometer was used for quantification. TCRB CDR3 sequencing used the immunoSEQ assay on genomic DNA. The original methods were these. Analyses were restricted to productive TCRB rearrangements. A clone was defined by a unique TCRB CDR3 sequence, and clonality was computed as a productive clonality index based on Shannon entropy. Repertoire overlap between two samples was calculated from the template counts of each clone relative to total templates per sample. V-gene usage measured by flow cytometry correlated with TCRB sequencing V-gene usage, with a Spearman r of roughly 0.67. TCRdb's version of the immuneACCESS table is confined to in-frame rearrangements and falls short of the full clone set. An unresolved V gene accounts for under half of the shortfall where checked; the remainder is of unknown origin. That table furnishes V, J and clone size, whereas the DNA furnished D and trimming. The sample yields about 20,000 clones; approximately 69% were counted once. The ten largest make up over 4% of the sample.

Sequencing input: CD8+ T cells sorted from blood. This receptor chain uses TRBV19 and TRBJ2-1; TRBD2 is a possible D gene, resting on 6 matching bases. The source is a man in his 60s in good health. The DNA sequence is as follows: TGTGCCAGTAGTGCCCTCTGGGGGGAATACAATGAGCAGTTCTTC. This is translated as CASSALWGEYNEQFF. With all but the CDR3 taken from the reference TRBV19 and TRBJ2-1 genes, the full variable domain is: DGGITQSPKYLFRKEGQNVTLSCEQNLNHDAMYWYRQDPGQGLRLIYYSQIVNDFQKGDIAEGYSVSREKKESFPLTVTSAQKNPTAFYLCASSALWGEYNEQFFGPGTRLTVL.